These 29 T cell receptor beta chains were sequenced from one sample in a study of control samples from healthy donors and cancer patients (dated by TCRdb to 2020 to 2022). Library generation was performed with the immunoSEQ multiplex PCR assay. TCRdb provides this immuneACCESS table in a form limited to in-frame rearrangements. Some clones are lacking; in checked studies, under half of them reflect an unresolved V gene, and why the rest are absent is not known. This sample gives about 120,000 clones in total; more than 75% of them show up just once. 2% to 2.5% of the sample comes from the top ten. Sequenced sample: blood. The receptors come from a woman between 70 and 85 years old in good health.

The chain has TRBV20-1 and TRBJ1-5; the D gene is possibly TRBD1 (5 bases). CDR1 and CDR2 from the germline V gene are DFQATT and SNEGSKA (reference sequence). V shed 3 bases and J shed 2 bases, with 11 bases lying between them. CDR3 length equals 14 residues. The CDR3 DNA reads TGCAGTGCTAGTACCACAGGCCGCAATCAGCCCCAGCATTTT. Translation: CSASTTGRNQPQHF.

The chain uses TRBV3-1 (or the pseudogene TRBV3-2) and TRBJ1-1; D not resolved. The CDR3 spans 13 residues. Germline CDR1 and CDR2: LGHDT and YNNKEL (reference sequence). Between the trimmed V and J ends, which lost 4 bases and 4 bases, there was a span of 10 bases. The CDR3 region is CASSPLGRTEAFF. The CDR3 DNA follows: TGTGCCAGCAGCCCCTTAGGGCGCACTGAAGCTTTCTTT.

This rearrangement joins TRBV18 to TRBJ1-5; 8 positions agree with TRBD1. The CDR3 runs 14 residues. With 6 bases clipped from V and 4 bases from J, the junction kept 5 bases outside the gene matches. The germline CDR1 and CDR2 sequences are KGHSH and LQKENI. The CDR3 coding sequence is TGTGCCAGCTCCCTAGGGACAGGAAATCAGCCCCAGCATTTT. This translates into CASSLGTGNQPQHF.

The chain couples TRBV7-3 to TRBJ2-3; the match to TRBD2 covers 10 bases. This CDR3 contains 16 residues. Germline values: CDR1 SGHTA, CDR2 FQGTGA. The V gene end was trimmed by 2 bases and the J gene end by 6 bases; junction bases not matched to a gene: 8. As DNA, the CDR3 is TGTGCCAGCAGCTTAGAGAGCGGGGGGGCCGGTGATACGCAGTATTTT. Protein product: CASSLESGGAGDTQYF.

The chain carries TRBV10-3 and TRBJ1-3, with a tentative D call TRBD1 (6 bases). The CDR3 has 13 amino acids. Between the trimmed V and J ends, which lost 6 bases and 4 bases, there was a span of 10 bases. Germline lookup yields CDR1 ENHRY and CDR2 SYGVKD. This CDR3 is CAISGTIGNTIYF. The CDR3 region has the DNA TGTGCCATCAGCGGGACAATCGGAAACACCATATATTTT.

This clone showed up just once. The chain employs TRBV29-1 and TRBJ2-7, with 7 bases lining up with TRBD1. The J segment lost 0 bases and the V segment lost 6 bases, leaving 14 bases of the junction unmatched. Germline CDR1 and CDR2: SQVTM and ANQGSEA. This CDR3 comprises 16 residues. The CDR3 DNA reads TGCAGCGTCGAGGGGGCCCGGGACAGTGGCTCCTACGAGCAGTACTTC. Protein: CSVEGARDSGSYEQYF.

V usage is TRBV18 and J usage is TRBJ1-1, with a possible D match to TRBD1 (5 bases). The ends were cut back, 3 bases at V and 0 bases at J, with 14 bases in the middle. Germline CDR1 KGHSH, CDR2 LQKENI. The CDR3 loop spans 16 amino acids. CDR3 sequence reads: CASSPSSRVLNTEAFF. Here the CDR3 DNA reads TGTGCCAGCTCACCCTCTAGCAGGGTGCTGAACACTGAAGCTTTCTTT. Filled out from reference TRBV18 and TRBJ1-1, the complete variable domain reads NAGVMQNPRHLVRRRGQEARLRCSPMKGHSHVYWYRQLPEEGLKFMVYLQKENIIDESGMPKERFSAEFPKEGPSILRIQQVVRGDSAAYFCASSPSSRVLNTEAFFGQGTRLTVV.

The CDR3 coding sequence is TGTGCCAGCAGCTTAGGCCCCGGGACAGGGGTTGAAAAACTGTTTTTT. It translates to CASSLGPGTGVEKLFF. The chain employs TRBV11-1 and TRBJ1-4; 10 bases align to TRBD1. Trimming at V came to 1 base and at J to 7 bases, leaving 6 bases not matched to a gene. CDR1 SGHAT and CDR2 FQDESV come from the germline V gene (reference sequence). This CDR3 comprises 16 residues.

The chain couples TRBV18 to TRBJ2-7; 10 bases align to TRBD1. This CDR3 has 14 amino acids. Unmatched junction bases numbered 4, after V lost 4 bases and J lost 4 bases. The germline gives CDR1 KGHSH, CDR2 LQKENI. The CDR3 DNA follows: TGTGCCAGCTCACGGACAGGGGGTCGGTACGAGCAGTACTTC. Translation gives CASSRTGGRYEQYF.

The CDR3 loop reads CASSLGRQGPSPLHF. In nucleotides, the CDR3 is TGTGCCAGCAGCTTGGGTCGACAGGGGCCTTCACCCCTCCACTTT. The chain has TRBV5-5 and TRBJ1-6; 8 bases align to TRBD1. CDR1 and CDR2 (germline): SGHKS, YYEKEE (reference sequence). The CDR3 sequence is 15 residues long. The V and J ends lost 0 bases and 9 bases, in that order; junction bases with no gene match: 5.

The rearrangement uses TRBV6-6 and TRBJ1-5, with TRBD1 matching over 8 bases. V dropped 0 bases and J dropped 6; count of bases not matched to a gene: 4. Germline V gene lookup returns CDR1 MNHNY and CDR2 SVGAGI (reference sequence). The CDR3 totals 15 residues. The CDR3: CASSYSIQGVQPQHF. CDR3 DNA sequence: TGTGCCAGCAGTTACTCGATACAGGGGGTTCAGCCCCAGCATTTT.

This clone was detected once. The chain carries TRBV6-5 and TRBJ2-5, with 8 bases lining up with TRBD1. Germline V gene lookup returns CDR1 MNHEY and CDR2 SVGAGI. V trimming: 1 base; J trimming: 5 bases; junction bases outside the gene matches: 0. The CDR3 runs to 13 residues. CDR3 bases: TGTGCCAGCAGTTACTACAGGGGGGAGACCCAGTACTTC. Amino acid sequence: CASSYYRGETQYF.

The chain carries TRBV6-1 and TRBJ2-5, with 10 bases lining up with TRBD2. Germline lookup yields CDR1 MNHNS and CDR2 SASEGT. This CDR3 has 17 amino acids. The V and J ends lost 0 bases and 5 bases, in that order; junction bases with no gene match: 9. The CDR3 coding sequence is TGTGCCAGCAGTGAAGCGCTTCCCGGGACTAGCGTGGAGACCCAGTACTTC. Translating it yields CASSEALPGTSVETQYF.

The genes are TRBV5-1 and TRBJ1-4, with D hard to call. The CDR3 is 15 amino acids. Germline V gene data show CDR1 as SGHRS and CDR2 as YFSETQ. V gave up 3 bases and J gave up 0 bases, with 9 bases separating them. CDR3 amino acids: CASSSLDTTNEKLFF. The CDR3 DNA reads as TGCGCCAGCAGCTCTTTAGATACAACTAATGAAAAACTGTTTTTT.

V usage is TRBV3-1 (or the pseudogene TRBV3-2) and J usage is TRBJ2-3; D is undetermined. The V end was cut by 4 bases, the J end by 5 bases, with 10 bases between. This CDR3 contains 13 residues. CDR1 LGHDT and CDR2 YNNKEL come from the germline V gene (reference sequence). The CDR3 loop is CASSRSGEDTQYF. CDR3 DNA: TGTGCCAGCAGCCGCTCAGGAGAAGATACGCAGTATTTT.

The rearrangement uses TRBV5-1 and TRBJ2-2, with 8 nucleotides matching TRBD1. V trimming: 6 bases; J trimming: 0 bases; junction bases outside the gene matches: 7. This CDR3 comprises 16 residues. CDR1 and CDR2 from the germline V gene are SGHRS and YFSETQ. CDR3: CASIRGTGANTGELFF. The CDR3 DNA sequence: TGCGCCAGCATCCGCGGGACAGGCGCGAACACCGGGGAGCTGTTTTTT.

In DNA form, the CDR3 reads TGCGCCAGCTTCCTAGCGGGGTCCACAGATACGCAGTATTTT. It codes for CASFLAGSTDTQYF. The chain is built from TRBV5-1 and TRBJ2-3, with TRBD2 matching over 9 bases. Trimming took 7 bases from V and 2 from J; bases not matched to a gene: 5. This CDR3 comprises 14 residues. The germline gives CDR1 SGHRS, CDR2 YFSETQ.

The chain combines TRBV15 with TRBJ2-5; 11 nucleotides line up with TRBD2. The V segment lost 0 bases and the J segment 7 bases; nucleotides outside the gene matches: 4. Germline loops: CDR1 LNHNV, CDR2 YYDKDF (reference sequence). The CDR3 runs to 15 residues. CDR3 bases: TGTGCCACCAGCAGAGATGGGACTAGCGGAGGGACCCAGTACTTC. This translates into CATSRDGTSGGTQYF. Filled out from reference TRBV15 and TRBJ2-5, the complete variable domain reads DAMVIQNPRYQVTQFGKPVTLSCSQTLNHNVMYWYQQKSSQAPKLLFHYYDKDFNNEADTPDNFQSRRPNTSFCFLDIRSPGLGDTAMYLCATSRDGTSGGTQYFGPGTRLLVL.

The chain employs TRBV5-6 and TRBJ1-1; D uncertain. This CDR3 is built from 12 residues. CDR1 is SGHDT and CDR2 is YYEEEE in the germline V gene. Trimming shortened V by 2 bases and J by 8 bases, and 10 bases separated the two germline ends. The CDR3 coding sequence is TGTGCCAGCAGCTTCATTCTGGGGGAAGCTTTCTTT. This translates into CASSFILGEAFF.

The rearrangement links TRBV4-1 to TRBJ1-2; D possibly corresponds to TRBD1 (5 bases). The CDR3 spans 13 residues. Germline CDR1 and CDR2: MGHRA and YSYEKL. Trimming pared 7 bases from V and 4 bases from J, leaving 13 bases between. DNA of the CDR3: TGCGCCAGCAACGACCCAGGGACCTATGGCTACACCTTC. Its translation: CASNDPGTYGYTF.

The chain carries TRBV11-2 and TRBJ2-7; D call uncertain. The CDR3 has 12 residues. V dropped 1 base and J dropped 4 bases, with 5 bases sitting between them. Per germline, CDR1 SGHAT and CDR2 FQNNGV. As DNA, the CDR3 is TGTGCCAGCAGCTTAGTACCATACGAGCAGTACTTC. Translated: CASSLVPYEQYF.

The J gene is TRBJ1-1, the V gene TRBV5-6; 9 bases map to TRBD1. Germline values: CDR1 SGHDT, CDR2 YYEEEE. After removal of 0 bases from V and 4 bases from J, the junction contained 7 bases not matched to a gene. This CDR3 is 16 amino acids long. Here the CDR3 reads CASSLGGQGEGTEAFF. DNA of the CDR3: TGTGCCAGCAGCTTGGGGGGACAGGGAGAGGGCACTGAAGCTTTCTTT.

CDR3 amino acids: CASSFQTGVTEAFF. DNA for the CDR3: TGCGCCAGCAGCTTTCAGACAGGGGTAACTGAAGCTTTCTTT. The V call is TRBV5-1, the J call TRBJ1-1, with 8 bases matching TRBD1. This CDR3 is built from 14 residues. Germline V lookup: CDR1 SGHRS, CDR2 YFSETQ. V trimming: 2 bases; J trimming: 5 bases; junction bases outside the gene matches: 5.

This CDR3 is CASRGTGYYGYTF. In DNA form, the CDR3 reads TGTGCCAGCAGAGGGACAGGGTACTATGGCTACACCTTC. The V and J genes are TRBV12-3 or TRBV12-4 and TRBJ1-2; 9 bases match TRBD1. V gave up 6 bases and J gave up 3 bases; unmatched junction bases: 2. The CDR3 loop spans 13 amino acids.

The rearrangement uses TRBV23-1 and TRBJ1-2; possible D gene TRBD1, 6 bases. Being an ORF, TRBV23-1 has a function that is uncertain. The CDR3 extends over 16 amino acids. V dropped 3 bases and J dropped 0 bases, with 14 bases sitting between them. CDR3 amino acids: CASSHPGHRANYGYTF. The CDR3 nucleotides are TGCGCCAGCAGTCATCCGGGACACAGAGCTAACTATGGCTACACCTTC.

This chain links TRBV29-1 with TRBJ2-5; 8 nucleotides match TRBD1. This CDR3 comprises 12 residues. Trimming removed 7 bases from V and 4 bases from J; junction bases left unmatched: 5. CDR1 is SQVTM, CDR2 ANQGSEA, per germline. In DNA form, the CDR3 reads TGCAGCGGGACCGGACAGGGAGAGACCCAGTACTTC. Translating it yields CSGTGQGETQYF. The whole variable domain, remainder taken from reference TRBV29-1 and TRBJ2-5, is SAVISQKPSRDICQRGTSLTIQCQVDSQVTMMFWYRQQPGQSLTLIATANQGSEATYESGFVIDKFPISRPNLTFSTLTVSNMSPEDSSIYLCSGTGQGETQYFGPGTRLLVL.

The rearrangement joins TRBV19 to TRBJ1-1; 9 bases map to TRBD1. Germline values: CDR1 LNHDA, CDR2 SQIVND (reference sequence). The CDR3 length is 17 residues. V shed 6 bases and J 4 bases; nucleotides not matched to a gene: 15. The CDR3 sequence is CASSHRPGTGLSTEAFF. The CDR3 region has the DNA TGTGCCAGTAGCCACCGTCCCGGGACAGGGTTGAGCACTGAAGCTTTCTTT.

This sequence joins TRBV9 and TRBJ2-7, with 10 bases matching TRBD2. CDR1 and CDR2 from the germline V gene are SGDLS and YYNGEE. This CDR3 is built from 15 residues. V lost 0 bases to trimming and J lost 7 bases; unmatched junction nucleotides: 7. The CDR3, as DNA: TGTGCCAGCAGCGTAGGCCTAGCGGGGGTCTGGGAGCAGTACTTC. Translating gives CASSVGLAGVWEQYF. Supplemented by reference TRBV9 and TRBJ2-7, the full variable domain reads DSGVTQTPKHLITATGQRVTLRCSPRSGDLSVYWYQQSLDQGLQFLIQYYNGEERAKGNILERFSAQQFPDLHSELNLSSLELGDSALYFCASSVGLAGVWEQYFGPGTRLTVT.

The gene calls are TRBV5-1 and TRBJ1-2, with no clear D. Germline loops: CDR1 SGHRS, CDR2 YFSETQ. The ends were cut back, 0 bases at V and 2 bases at J, with 11 bases in the middle. CDR3 size: 15 residues. In nucleotides, the CDR3 is TGCGCCAGCAGCTTGGGAAGTAGCGGGAACTATGGCTACACCTTC. This codes for CASSLGSSGNYGYTF.